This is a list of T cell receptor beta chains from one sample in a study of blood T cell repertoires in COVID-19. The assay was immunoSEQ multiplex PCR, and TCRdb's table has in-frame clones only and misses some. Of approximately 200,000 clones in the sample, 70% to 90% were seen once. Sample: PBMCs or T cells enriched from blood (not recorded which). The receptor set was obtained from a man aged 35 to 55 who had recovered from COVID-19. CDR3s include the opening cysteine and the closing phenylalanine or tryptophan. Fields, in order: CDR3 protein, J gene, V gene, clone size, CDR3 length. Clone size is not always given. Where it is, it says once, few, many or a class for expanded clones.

CASSPLAGTGLASTF | TRBJ1-2 | TRBV18 | . | 15
CASSQEAPGSGPTYEQYF | TRBJ2-7 | TRBV4-1 | . | 18
CASSLGTSAGGELFF | TRBJ2-2 | TRBV5-4 | once | 15
CASSPDRDRVRGYTF | TRBJ1-2 | TRBV5-5 | . | 15
CASSQSGDQPQHF | TRBJ1-5 | TRBV18 | . | 13
CATSVGPISSGRAGTQYF | TRBJ2-3 | TRBV24-1 | . | 18
CASRGGAGEKLFF | TRBJ1-4 | TRBV27 | once | 13
CASSPERLFNEKLFF | TRBJ1-4 | TRBV18 | . | 15
CASSGGTVFSRPTSSYNSPLHF | TRBJ1-6 | TRBV10-1 | . | 22
CASSRLAGGSTDTQYF | TRBJ2-3 | TRBV4-2 | . | 16
CASSLMTSGGTDTQYF | TRBJ2-3 | TRBV7-3 | . | 16
CAIGTSGSLVRETQYF | TRBJ2-5 | TRBV10-3 | few | 16
CASSFRSGQQETQYF | TRBJ2-5 | TRBV7-7 | few | 15
CASSSPVQGEHRFNSPLHF | TRBJ1-6 | TRBV11-2 | once | 19
CASSLTRIPNYGYTF | TRBJ1-2 | TRBV11-2 | few | 15